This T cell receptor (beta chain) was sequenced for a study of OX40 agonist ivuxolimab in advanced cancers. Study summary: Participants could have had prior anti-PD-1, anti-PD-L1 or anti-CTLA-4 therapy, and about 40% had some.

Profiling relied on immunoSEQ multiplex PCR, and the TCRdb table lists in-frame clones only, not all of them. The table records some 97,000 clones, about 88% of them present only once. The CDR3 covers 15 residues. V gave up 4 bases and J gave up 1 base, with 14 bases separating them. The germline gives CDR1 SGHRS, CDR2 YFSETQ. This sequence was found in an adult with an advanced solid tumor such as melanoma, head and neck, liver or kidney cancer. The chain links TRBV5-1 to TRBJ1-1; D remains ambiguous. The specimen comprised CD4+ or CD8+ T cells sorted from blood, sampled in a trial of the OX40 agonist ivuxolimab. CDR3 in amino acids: CASSPVGGANTEAFF. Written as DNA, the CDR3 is TGCGCCAGCAGCCCCGTGGGAGGAGCGAACACTGAAGCTTTCTTT.